A selection of T cell receptor beta chains follows, all from one sample in a study of graft-versus-host responses after intestinal transplantation. These TCRs' antigens remain unknown. Libraries were prepared by immunoSEQ multiplex PCR; TCRdb keeps only in-frame clonotypes and omits some of them. Of approximately 71,000 clones detected, more than 80% appear once; the ten largest clones hold nearly 2.5%. The sample consisted of unstimulated CD8+ T cells sorted from spleen or lymph node cells, taken before intestinal transplant. The receptors stem from a human donor who received an intestinal transplant. Each CDR3 is given with its conserved first and last residue. A D gene is named only where the DNA matches it firmly. Only part of the rows carry a size: once, few, many, or a class if the clone is expanded.

J: TRBJ2-7; V: TRBV6-1; size: -; D: -; DNA: TGTGCCAGCAGTGAAGACCAATTAGTAGGGGGGGGCACCTACGAGCAGTACTTC; CDR3: CASSEDQLVGGGTYEQYF
J: TRBJ2-5; V: TRBV28; size: once; D: TRBD2; DNA: TGTGCCAGCAGTACTTTAGCGGGAGGACCACAAGAGACCCAGTACTTC; CDR3: CASSTLAGGPQETQYF
J: TRBJ2-1; V: TRBV2; size: -; D: -; DNA: TGTGCCAGCAGTCACGGGGGGCCGAATGAGCAGTTCTTC; CDR3: CASSHGGPNEQFF
J: TRBJ1-5; V: TRBV4-1; size: -; D: -; DNA: TGCGCCAGCAGCCTCGGAGGGGATCAGCCCCAGCATTTT; CDR3: CASSLGGDQPQHF
J: TRBJ1-4; V: TRBV7-9; size: -; D: TRBD1; DNA: TGTGCCAGCAGCTTGACAGGGGAGCGAGAAAAACTGTTTTTT; CDR3: CASSLTGEREKLFF
J: TRBJ2-7; V: TRBV2; size: -; D: TRBD1; DNA: TGTGCCAGCAGTGATCGGGCGACAGGGGCCTTC; CDR3: CASSDRATGAF
J: TRBJ2-1; V: TRBV4-1; size: -; D: -; DNA: TGCGCCAGCAGCCACAGACAGGTATACAATGAGCAGTTCTTC; CDR3: CASSHRQVYNEQFF
J: TRBJ2-5; V: TRBV27; size: -; D: TRBD2; DNA: TGTGCCAGCAGTTTTGCTAGCGGGAACCAAGAGACCCAGTACTTC; CDR3: CASSFASGNQETQYF
J: TRBJ1-2; V: TRBV5-5; size: -; D: TRBD1; DNA: TGTGCCAGCAGCTCACACCGCGGGACAGGGGACTATGGCTACACCTTC; CDR3: CASSSHRGTGDYGYTF
J: TRBJ1-5; V: TRBV27; size: -; D: TRBD1; DNA: TGTGCCAGCAGCCGGACAGGGGAGAGCAATCAGCCCCAGCATTTT; CDR3: CASSRTGESNQPQHF
J: TRBJ1-6; V: TRBV28; size: -; D: -; DNA: TGTGCCAGCAGTTACCCAGGGGAGTTTGATTCACCCCTCCACTTT; CDR3: CASSYPGEFDSPLHF
J: TRBJ2-7; V: TRBV29-1; size: -; D: -; DNA: TGCAGCGTTGAAGATTGGGAAAGGGACAACTCCTACGAGCAGTACTTC; CDR3: CSVEDWERDNSYEQYF
J: TRBJ2-1; V: TRBV5-4; size: -; D: TRBD2; DNA: TGTGCCAGCAGCGGGACTAGCGGGACCTACTCCTACAATGAGCAGTTCTTC; CDR3: CASSGTSGTYSYNEQFF
J: TRBJ2-3; V: TRBV6-1; size: -; D: TRBD2; DNA: TGTGCCAGCAGTGAAGGAGGGACTAGCGGCACAGATACGCAGTATTTT; CDR3: CASSEGGTSGTDTQYF
J: TRBJ2-1; V: TRBV29-1; size: -; D: TRBD2; DNA: TGCAGCGTTAATAGCGGGATCTACAATGAGCAGTTCTTC; CDR3: CSVNSGIYNEQFF
J: TRBJ2-2; V: TRBV4-1; size: -; D: -; DNA: TGCGCCAGCAGCCAAATTCCCCTGGTAGCTAACACCGGGGAGCTGTTTTTT; CDR3: CASSQIPLVANTGELFF
J: TRBJ2-5; V: TRBV6-5; size: -; D: -; DNA: TGTGCCAGCAGTTACTCGCCAGGCACGGAGACCCAGTACTTC; CDR3: CASSYSPGTETQYF
J: TRBJ2-2; V: TRBV4-2; size: once; D: TRBD2; DNA: TGTGCCAGCAGACCTGGGTCGAGGCTAGCGGGAGATAAGGGGACCGGGGAGCTGTTTTTT; CDR3: CASRPGSRLAGDKGTGELFF
J: TRBJ2-7; V: TRBV7-8; size: -; D: -; DNA: TGTGCCAGCAGCTTCGACGGAGGGAGTCACCTCGAGCAGTACTTC; CDR3: CASSFDGGSHLEQYF
J: TRBJ1-2; V: TRBV5-4; size: -; D: -; DNA: TGTGCCAGCAGCTCTTTGCCTATTCGCGACAGAACCTATGGCTACACCTTC; CDR3: CASSSLPIRDRTYGYTF
J: TRBJ1-2; V: TRBV5-6; size: -; D: TRBD1; DNA: TGTGCCAGCAGCTCCGACAGGGAAATTGACTATGGCTACACCTTC; CDR3: CASSSDREIDYGYTF
J: TRBJ1-5; V: TRBV27; size: -; D: TRBD1; DNA: TGTGCCAGCAGTTTATCGTGGGGACAGAGCAATCAGCCCCAGCATTTT; CDR3: CASSLSWGQSNQPQHF
J: TRBJ1-5; V: TRBV5-3; size: -; D: -; DNA: TGTGCCAGAAGCTTGGATTCCGCGTCAAATCAGCCCCAGCATTTT; CDR3: CARSLDSASNQPQHF
J: TRBJ2-7; V: TRBV7-9; size: -; D: -; DNA: TGTGCCAGCAGCGGACTCGATCCCCTCGAGCAGTACTTC; CDR3: CASSGLDPLEQYF